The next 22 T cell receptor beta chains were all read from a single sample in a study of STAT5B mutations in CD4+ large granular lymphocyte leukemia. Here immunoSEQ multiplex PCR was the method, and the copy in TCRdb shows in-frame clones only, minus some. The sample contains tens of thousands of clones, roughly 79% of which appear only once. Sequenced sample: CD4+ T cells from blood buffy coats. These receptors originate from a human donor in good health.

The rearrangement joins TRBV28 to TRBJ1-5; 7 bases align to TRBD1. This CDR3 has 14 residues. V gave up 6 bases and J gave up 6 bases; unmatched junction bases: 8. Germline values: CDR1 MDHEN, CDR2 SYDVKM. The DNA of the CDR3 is TGTGCCAGCAGAATACAGGGGCACGGTCAGCCCCAGCATTTT. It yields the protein CASRIQGHGQPQHF.

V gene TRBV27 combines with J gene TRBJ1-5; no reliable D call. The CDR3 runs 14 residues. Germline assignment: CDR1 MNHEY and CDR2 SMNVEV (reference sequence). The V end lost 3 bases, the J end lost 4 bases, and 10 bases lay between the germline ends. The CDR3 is CASSFLGLNQPQHF. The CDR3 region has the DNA TGTGCCAGCAGTTTTCTGGGCCTTAATCAGCCCCAGCATTTT.

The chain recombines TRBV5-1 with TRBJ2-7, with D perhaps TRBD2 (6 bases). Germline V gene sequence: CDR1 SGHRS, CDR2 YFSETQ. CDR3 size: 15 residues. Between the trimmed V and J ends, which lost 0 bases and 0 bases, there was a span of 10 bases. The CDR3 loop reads CASSLAPGSSYEQYF. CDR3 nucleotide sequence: TGCGCCAGCAGCTTGGCGCCCGGGAGCTCCTACGAGCAGTACTTC.

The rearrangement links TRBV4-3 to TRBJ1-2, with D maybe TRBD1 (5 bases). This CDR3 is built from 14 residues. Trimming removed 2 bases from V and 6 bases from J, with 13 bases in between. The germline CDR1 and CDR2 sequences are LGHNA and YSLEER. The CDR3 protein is CASSQLDWGNGYTF. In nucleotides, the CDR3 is TGCGCCAGCAGCCAACTCGACTGGGGGAATGGCTACACCTTC.

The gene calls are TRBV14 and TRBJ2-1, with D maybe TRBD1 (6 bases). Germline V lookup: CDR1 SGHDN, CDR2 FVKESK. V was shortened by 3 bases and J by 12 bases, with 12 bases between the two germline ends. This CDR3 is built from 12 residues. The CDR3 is CASSQNREGQFF. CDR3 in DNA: TGTGCCAGCAGCCAGAACAGGGAAGGGCAGTTCTTC.

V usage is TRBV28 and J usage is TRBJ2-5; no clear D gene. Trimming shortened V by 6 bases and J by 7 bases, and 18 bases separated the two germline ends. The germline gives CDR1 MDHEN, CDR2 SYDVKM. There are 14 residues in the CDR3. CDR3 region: CASSPLDNLGTQYF. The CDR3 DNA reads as TGTGCCAGCAGCCCCCTTGACAACCTTGGGACCCAGTACTTC.

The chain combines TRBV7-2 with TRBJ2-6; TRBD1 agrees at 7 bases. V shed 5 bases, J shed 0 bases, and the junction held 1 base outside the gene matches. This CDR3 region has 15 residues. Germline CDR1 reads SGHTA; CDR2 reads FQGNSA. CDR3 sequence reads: CASSRDSSGANVLTF. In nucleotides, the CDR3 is TGTGCCAGCAGCCGGGACAGCTCTGGGGCCAACGTCCTGACTTTC. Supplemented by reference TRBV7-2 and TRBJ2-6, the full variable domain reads GAGVSQSPSNKVTEKGKDVELRCDPISGHTALYWYRQSLGQGLEFLIYFQGNSAPDKSGLPSDRFSAERTGGSVSTLTIQRTQQEDSAVYLCASSRDSSGANVLTFGAGSRLTVL.

The CDR3 is CASSLRGDGQPQHF. CDR3 nucleotide sequence: TGTGCCAGTAGCCTCAGGGGGGACGGACAGCCCCAGCATTTT. The gene calls are TRBV19 and TRBJ1-5; TRBD1 agrees at 7 bases. The CDR3 extends over 14 amino acids. Trimming removed 6 bases from V and 7 bases from J; junction bases left unmatched: 9. Germline V gives CDR1 LNHDA, CDR2 SQIVND (reference sequence).

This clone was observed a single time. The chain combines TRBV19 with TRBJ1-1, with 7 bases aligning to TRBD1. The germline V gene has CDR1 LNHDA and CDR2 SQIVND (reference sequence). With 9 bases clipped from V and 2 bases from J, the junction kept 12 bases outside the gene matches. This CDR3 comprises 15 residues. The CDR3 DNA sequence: TGTGCCAGCCGGTTAAGGGACAGCTCAAACACTGAAGCTTTCTTT. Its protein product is CASRLRDSSNTEAFF.

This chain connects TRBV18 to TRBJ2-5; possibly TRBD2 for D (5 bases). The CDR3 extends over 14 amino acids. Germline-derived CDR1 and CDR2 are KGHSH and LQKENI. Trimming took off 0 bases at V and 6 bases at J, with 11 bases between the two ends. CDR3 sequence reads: CASSPPSGPQTQYF. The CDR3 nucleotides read TGTGCCAGCTCACCACCGAGCGGTCCCCAGACCCAGTACTTC.

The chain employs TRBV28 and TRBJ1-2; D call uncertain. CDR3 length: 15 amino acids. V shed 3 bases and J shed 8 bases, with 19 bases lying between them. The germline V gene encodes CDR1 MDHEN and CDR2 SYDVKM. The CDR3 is CASSLRFMVAPGYTF. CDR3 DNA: TGTGCCAGCAGTTTGAGGTTTATGGTCGCTCCCGGCTACACCTTC.

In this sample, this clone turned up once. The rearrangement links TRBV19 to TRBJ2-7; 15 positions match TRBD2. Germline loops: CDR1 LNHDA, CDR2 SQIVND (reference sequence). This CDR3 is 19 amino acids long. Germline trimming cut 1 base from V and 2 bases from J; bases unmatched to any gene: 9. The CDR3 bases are TGTGCCAGTAGTATAGCGGGACTAGCGGGAGGTGAGGGAGCCTACGAGCAGTACTTC. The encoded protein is CASSIAGLAGGEGAYEQYF.

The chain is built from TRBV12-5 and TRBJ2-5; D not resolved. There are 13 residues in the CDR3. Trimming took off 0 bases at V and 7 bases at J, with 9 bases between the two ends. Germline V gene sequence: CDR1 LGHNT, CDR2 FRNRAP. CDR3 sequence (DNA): TGTGCTAGTGGTTTGGTCCCCTGGGGGACCCAGTACTTC. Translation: CASGLVPWGTQYF.

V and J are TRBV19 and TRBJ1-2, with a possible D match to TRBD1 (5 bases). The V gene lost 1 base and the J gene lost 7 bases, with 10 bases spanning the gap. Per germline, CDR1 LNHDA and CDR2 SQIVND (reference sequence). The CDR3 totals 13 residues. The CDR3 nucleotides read TGTGCCAGTAGTATAGGCCGCCAGGGTGGCTACACCTTC. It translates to CASSIGRQGGYTF.

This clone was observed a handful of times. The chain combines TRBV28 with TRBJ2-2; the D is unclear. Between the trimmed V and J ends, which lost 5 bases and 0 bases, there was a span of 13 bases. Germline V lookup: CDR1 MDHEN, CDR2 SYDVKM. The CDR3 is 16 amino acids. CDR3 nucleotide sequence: TGTGCCAGCAGTATTCAGCTACCTCCGAACACCGGGGAGCTGTTTTTT. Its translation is CASSIQLPPNTGELFF.

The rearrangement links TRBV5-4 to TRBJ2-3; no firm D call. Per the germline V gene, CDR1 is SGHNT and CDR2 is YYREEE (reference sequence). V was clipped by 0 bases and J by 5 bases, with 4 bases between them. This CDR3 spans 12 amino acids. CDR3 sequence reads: CASSLVGDTQYF. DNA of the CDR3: TGTGCCAGCAGCTTGGTAGGAGATACGCAGTATTTT. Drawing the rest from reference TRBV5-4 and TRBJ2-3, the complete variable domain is ETGVTQSPTHLIKTRGQQVTLRCSSQSGHNTVSWYQQALGQGPQFIFQYYREEENGRGNFPPRFSGLQFPNYSSELNVNALELDDSALYLCASSLVGDTQYFGPGTRLTVL.

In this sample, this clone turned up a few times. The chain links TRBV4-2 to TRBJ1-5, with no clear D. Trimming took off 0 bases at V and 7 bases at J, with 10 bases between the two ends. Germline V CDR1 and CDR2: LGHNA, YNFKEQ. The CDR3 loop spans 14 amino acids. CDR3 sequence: CASSQEGLEQPQHF. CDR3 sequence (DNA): TGTGCCAGCAGCCAAGAAGGCCTCGAGCAGCCCCAGCATTTT.

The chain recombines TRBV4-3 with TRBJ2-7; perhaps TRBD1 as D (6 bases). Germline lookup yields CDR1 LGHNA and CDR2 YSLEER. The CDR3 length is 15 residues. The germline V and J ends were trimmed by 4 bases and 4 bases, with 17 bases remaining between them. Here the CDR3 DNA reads TGCGCCAGCAGCCGGTCCGGGACAAGGGATTACGAGCAGTACTTC. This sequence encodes CASSRSGTRDYEQYF.

CDR3 sequence reads: CASSLGTSRAHEQYF. CDR3 in DNA: TGTGCCAGCTCACTCGGGACTAGCAGGGCCCACGAGCAGTACTTC. The V gene is TRBV18, the J gene TRBJ2-7, with 9 bases that match TRBD2. The CDR3 totals 15 residues. Losses at the gene ends were 4 bases for V and 5 bases for J; bases not matched to a gene: 9. The germline V gene has CDR1 KGHSH and CDR2 LQKENI.

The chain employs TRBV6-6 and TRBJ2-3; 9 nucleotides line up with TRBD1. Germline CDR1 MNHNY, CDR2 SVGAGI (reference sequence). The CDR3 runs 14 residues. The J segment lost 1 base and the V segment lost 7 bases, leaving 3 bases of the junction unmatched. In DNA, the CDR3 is TGTGCCAGCAAACGGGACAGGGGCACAGATACGCAGTATTTT. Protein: CASKRDRGTDTQYF.

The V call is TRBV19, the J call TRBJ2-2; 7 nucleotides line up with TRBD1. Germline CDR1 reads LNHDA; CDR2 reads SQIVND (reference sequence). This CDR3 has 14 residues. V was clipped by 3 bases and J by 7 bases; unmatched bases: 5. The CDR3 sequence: CASSILQGIGELFF. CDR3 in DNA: TGTGCCAGTAGTATCTTACAGGGGATCGGGGAGCTGTTTTTT.

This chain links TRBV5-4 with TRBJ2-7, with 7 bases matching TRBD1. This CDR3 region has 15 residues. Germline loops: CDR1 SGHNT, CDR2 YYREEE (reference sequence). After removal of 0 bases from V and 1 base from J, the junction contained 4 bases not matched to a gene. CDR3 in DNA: TGTGCCAGCAGCTTGGGAACAGGGGAGTCCTACGAGCAGTACTTC. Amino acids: CASSLGTGESYEQYF. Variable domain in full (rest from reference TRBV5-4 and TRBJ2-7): ETGVTQSPTHLIKTRGQQVTLRCSSQSGHNTVSWYQQALGQGPQFIFQYYREEENGRGNFPPRFSGLQFPNYSSELNVNALELDDSALYLCASSLGTGESYEQYFGPGTRLTVT.